These T cell receptor beta chains were read from a single sample in a study of blood T cell repertoires in COVID-19. TCRdb's table, derived via immunoSEQ multiplex PCR, lists solely in-frame clones and lacks some. The sample includes roughly 430,000 clones, 88% of them seen just once. Input material: PBMCs or T cells enriched from blood (not recorded which). The receptors were gathered from a middle-aged woman with acute COVID-19. The CDR3 runs from the conserved cysteine through the conserved F or W. D genes are given only for firm matches. Some rows mark clone size as missing; the rest say once, few, many or name a class of expanded clone.

j_gene | d_gene | v_gene | len | abundance | CDR3nt | CDR3aa
TRBJ1-2 | TRBD1 | TRBV3-1/TRBV3-2 | 14 | NA | TGTGCCAGCAGCCGGGACAGATTTAACTATGGCTACACCTTC | CASSRDRFNYGYTF
TRBJ1-1 | NA | TRBV1 | 19 | NA | TGCACCAGCAGCCAAGAGGATGGCCGGGACAATAAAATGAACACTGAAGCTTTCTTT | CTSSQEDGRDNKMNTEAFF
TRBJ1-1 | NA | TRBV6-6 | 10 | once | TGTGCCAGCAGCCAAATTGAAGCTTTCTTT | CASSQIEAFF
TRBJ1-5 | NA | TRBV27 | 13 | NA | TGTGCCAGCAGTTTAACAGCGGGTCAGCCCCAGCATTTT | CASSLTAGQPQHF
TRBJ1-4 | TRBD1 | TRBV2 | 12 | NA | TGTGCCAGCCTTGGACAGGACGAAAAACTGTTTTTT | CASLGQDEKLFF
TRBJ1-5 | TRBD1 | TRBV5-1 | 14 | NA | TGCGCCAGCAGCAAGGACAGGGCCAATCGGCCCCAGCATTTT | CASSKDRANRPQHF
TRBJ2-5 | NA | TRBV7-9 | 15 | once | TGTGCCAGCAGCCGCCCCGTGGGCCCGCAAGAGACCCAGTACTTC | CASSRPVGPQETQYF
TRBJ2-3 | TRBD1 | TRBV9 | 12 | NA | TGTGCCAGCAGTGCCAGGGGGCAAACGCAGTATTTT | CASSARGQTQYF
TRBJ2-3 | TRBD2 | TRBV11-2 | 16 | once | TGTGCCAGCAGCCCAACCGCGGGGGGCCTCCGAGATACGCAGTATTTT | CASSPTAGGLRDTQYF
TRBJ1-1 | NA | TRBV9 | 13 | NA | TGTGCCAGCAGCTCCCGACTGGCCACTGAAGCTTTCTTT | CASSSRLATEAFF
TRBJ2-7 | TRBD1 | TRBV9 | 15 | NA | TGTGCCAGCAGCGTAGAGGAGGACAGGGTGGGGAGTCGGTACTTC | CASSVEEDRVGSRYF
TRBJ2-7 | NA | TRBV30 | 15 | NA | TGTGCCTGGAGCGCGAGAGGCCAGGGAAGCTACGAGCAGTACTTC | CAWSARGQGSYEQYF
TRBJ1-2 | NA | TRBV10-1 | 11 | NA | TGCGCCAGAGGGGTTTACTATGGCTACACCTTC | CARGVYYGYTF
TRBJ1-3 | NA | TRBV15 | 16 | NA | TGTGCCACCAGCAGAACTTCAGGGGTCACTGGAAACACCATATATTTT | CATSRTSGVTGNTIYF
TRBJ1-6 | NA | TRBV7-9 | 17 | NA | TGTGCCAGCAGCGCCCCGCTCGGGCAGGGCGAGAGGACACCCCTCCACTTT | CASSAPLGQGERTPLHF
TRBJ1-4 | NA | TRBV18 | 15 | NA | TGTGCCAGCTCACCGCAGAGCGGAACTAATGAAAAACTGTTTTTT | CASSPQSGTNEKLFF
TRBJ2-5 | NA | TRBV21-1 | 14 | NA | TGTGCCAGCAGCATACGTCGGGGGAAAGAGACCCAGTACTTC | CASSIRRGKETQYF
TRBJ2-1 | NA | TRBV10-3 | 16 | NA | TGTGCCATCAGTAGGTCCGGACAGATCCTTTACAATGAGCAGTTCTTC | CAISRSGQILYNEQFF
TRBJ1-2 | NA | TRBV24-1 | 13 | NA | TGTGCCACCAGTGACAGATCCAACTATGGCTACACCTTC | CATSDRSNYGYTF
TRBJ2-7 | NA | TRBV24-1 | 11 | NA | TGTGCCACCAGTGACGGCTACGAGCAGTACTTC | CATSDGYEQYF
TRBJ1-1 | NA | TRBV7-8 | 18 | NA | TGTGCCAGCAGCTTAGCGCGAAATGTTAGGGGTGAGGACACTGAAGCTTTCTTT | CASSLARNVRGEDTEAFF
TRBJ1-2 | NA | TRBV2 | 13 | once | TGTGCCAGCAACCCCTCTCAGAACTATGGCTACACCTTC | CASNPSQNYGYTF
TRBJ2-1 | TRBD2 | TRBV9 | 12 | once | TGTGCCAGCAGCGTTCTAGCGGGGGAGCAGTTCTTC | CASSVLAGEQFF
TRBJ1-6 | TRBD1 | TRBV5-1 | 17 | few | TGCGCCAGCAGCGCTCCGGGACAGGGGGTGGGAAATTCACCCCTCCACTTT | CASSAPGQGVGNSPLHF
TRBJ2-5 | NA | TRBV5-6 | 15 | NA | TGTGCCAGCAGCGCAATCCAGGGGGGCGAAGAGACCCAGTACTTC | CASSAIQGGEETQYF
TRBJ1-2 | NA | TRBV11-2 | 13 | NA | TGTGCCAGCAGCTCCCCGGGTGGTCTTGGCTACACCTTC | CASSSPGGLGYTF
TRBJ2-1 | NA | TRBV6-5 | 13 | NA | TGTGCCAGCAGTCCTAGTTCCTACAATGAGCAGTTCTTC | CASSPSSYNEQFF
TRBJ2-2 | NA | TRBV6-5 | 15 | NA | TGTGCCAGCAGGTCGCCAGGGGCGAACACCGGGGAGCTGTTTTTT | CASRSPGANTGELFF
TRBJ1-2 | TRBD1 | TRBV30 | 13 | NA | TGTGCCTGGAGTGAACAGGGGAACTATGGCTACACCTTC | CAWSEQGNYGYTF
TRBJ1-1 | NA | TRBV3-1/TRBV3-2 | 17 | NA | TGTGCCAGCAGCCAAGTCGCCCAGGCATACAGTATGCCTGAAGCTTTCTTT | CASSQVAQAYSMPEAFF
TRBJ2-1 | TRBD2 | TRBV5-1 | 16 | NA | TGCGCCAGCAGCGGGTGGACTAGCGGGGGGGCGAGTGAGCAGTTCTTC | CASSGWTSGGASEQFF
TRBJ1-2 | NA | TRBV25-1 | 14 | NA | TGTGCCAGCAGTTTGCGGACCAACGGGGAGGGCTACACCTTC | CASSLRTNGEGYTF
TRBJ1-3 | TRBD1 | TRBV28 | 15 | NA | TGTGCCAGCAGCCGGGACAGGGGATACGGAAACACCATATATTTT | CASSRDRGYGNTIYF
TRBJ2-3 | TRBD2 | TRBV10-3 | 17 | NA | TGTGCCATCAGTGAGAGGGCTAGCGGGGGGGAAGAGGATACGCAGTATTTT | CAISERASGGEEDTQYF
TRBJ2-3 | TRBD2 | TRBV9 | 16 | NA | TGTGCCAGCAGCGTCGCCGGGACTAGCGGCACAGATACGCAGTATTTT | CASSVAGTSGTDTQYF
TRBJ1-6 | NA | TRBV16 | 14 | NA | TGTGCCAGCAGCCGAGCCTCCTATAATTCACCCCTCCACTTT | CASSRASYNSPLHF
TRBJ2-1 | TRBD2 | TRBV7-2 | 16 | NA | TGTGCCAGCAGCTTAGTCAGTCTAGCGGGGGGAAGTGAGCAGTTCTTC | CASSLVSLAGGSEQFF
TRBJ2-1 | NA | TRBV7-2 | 11 | NA | TGTGCCAGCAGCTTTTACGGTGAGCAGTTCTTC | CASSFYGEQFF
TRBJ1-1 | NA | TRBV7-9 | 15 | NA | TGTGCCAGCAGCCCAACCCCTTGGACAGCCACTGAAGCTTTCTTT | CASSPTPWTATEAFF
TRBJ1-2 | TRBD1 | TRBV30 | 16 | NA | TGTGCCTGGTTCACCGGGACAGGAGCCCCCCACTATGGCTACACCTTC | CAWFTGTGAPHYGYTF
TRBJ2-3 | NA | TRBV7-9 | 13 | NA | TGTGCCAGCAGCCTACAGAGCACAGATACGCAGTATTTT | CASSLQSTDTQYF